Below are 13 T cell receptor beta chains sequenced from a single sample in a study of identical twins. TCRdb reprocessed the 5' RACE reads with MiXCR, giving one entry per CDR3 protein. The sample lists roughly 280,000 distinct CDR3 sequences, just under 9.5% occurring once. The sample was also linked to a second study, of yellow fever vaccine responses in identical twins.

Source material: CD8+ T cells sorted from blood. These receptors were taken from a woman aged 18-29 years in good health.

Note on this clonotype: The junction departs from the called germline gene at one end, perhaps through a read error. This chain links TRBV3-1 with TRBJ2-3, with a tentative D call TRBD2 (6 bases). Germline V gene data show CDR1 as LGHDT and CDR2 as YNNKEL (reference sequence). This CDR3 is 15 amino acids long. CDR3 sequence reads: CASCQVLASTDTQYF. The CDR3 bases are TGTGCCAGCTGCCAAGTGCTAGCGAGCACAGATACGCAGTATTTT.

Ten or more counts support this clonotype. This rearrangement joins TRBV20-1 to TRBJ1-5; 10 nucleotides match TRBD1. CDR1 is DFQATT, CDR2 SNEGSKA, per germline (reference sequence). The CDR3 has 15 amino acids. With 6 bases clipped from V and 6 bases from J, the junction kept 11 bases outside the gene matches. CDR3 DNA sequence: TGCAGTGCCCACGGGACAGGGGACGGGAGTCAGCCCCAGCATTTT. This sequence encodes CSAHGTGDGSQPQHF.

This clonotype showed up many times. This chain joins TRBV7-8 and TRBJ2-7; 8 bases are a match to TRBD2. Germline V gene data show CDR1 as SGHVS and CDR2 as FQNEAQ. After removal of 6 bases from V and 3 bases from J, the junction contained 4 bases not matched to a gene. This CDR3 is built from 13 residues. DNA for the CDR3: TGTGCCAGCAGGCCGGGACTAGGCTACGAGCAGTACTTC. Its protein is CASRPGLGYEQYF. Full variable domain (rest looked up from reference TRBV7-8 and TRBJ2-7): GAGVSQSPRYKVAKRGQDVALRCDPISGHVSLFWYQQALGQGPEFLTYFQNEAQLDKSGLPSDRFFAERPEGSVSTLKIQRTQQEDSAVYLCASRPGLGYEQYFGPGTRLTVT.

This chain joins TRBV14 and TRBJ2-7, with TRBD2 identical over 9 bases. The CDR3 totals 15 residues. V shed 1 base, J shed 2 bases, and the junction held 3 bases outside the gene matches. Germline V lookup: CDR1 SGHDN, CDR2 FVKESK. CDR3 nucleotides: TGTGCCAGCAGCCAAGGCGGGGGGGAGCCCTACGAGCAGTACTTC. This codes for CASSQGGGEPYEQYF.

This clonotype has more than one count but fewer than ten. The chain recombines TRBV29-1 with TRBJ1-1; a weak D match, TRBD1 (6 bases). The germline V gene encodes CDR1 SQVTM and CDR2 ANQGSEA. V dropped 5 bases and J dropped 0 bases, with 13 bases sitting between them. CDR3 size: 14 residues. In DNA, the CDR3 is TGCAGCGTTTCGACAGGAACCCTGAACACTGAAGCTTTCTTT. Its protein is CSVSTGTLNTEAFF.

The chain uses TRBV12-3 or TRBV12-4 and TRBJ2-1; 7 bases are shared with TRBD2. V was clipped by 5 bases and J by 5 bases; unmatched bases: 6. The CDR3 consists of 14 residues. The CDR3 DNA reads as TGTGCCAGCAGTCCGGGACTACTGGACAATGAGCAGTTCTTC. Translated: CASSPGLLDNEQFF.

This clonotype showed up just a few times. The chain employs TRBV4-3 and TRBJ2-1, with a weak D call TRBD2 (6 bases). Germline V lookup: CDR1 LGHNA, CDR2 YSLEER. The CDR3 totals 16 residues. Trimming took off 0 bases at V and 2 bases at J, with 11 bases between the two ends. CDR3 sequence (DNA): TGCGCCAGCAGCCAAGATTTGCGGGAACCCTACAATGAGCAGTTCTTC. This sequence encodes CASSQDLREPYNEQFF.

This clonotype was picked up many times. The V gene is TRBV4-2, the J gene TRBJ2-3, with 7 bases aligning to TRBD2. This CDR3 has 14 residues. With 4 bases clipped from V and 3 bases from J, the junction kept 4 bases outside the gene matches. The germline CDR1 and CDR2 sequences are LGHNA and YNFKEQ. The CDR3 is CASSPLALTDTQYF. DNA for the CDR3: TGTGCCAGCAGCCCACTAGCGCTTACAGATACGCAGTATTTT.

The V call is TRBV20-1, the J call TRBJ1-5, with D possibly TRBD1 on 5 matching bases. The V end was cut by 5 bases, the J end by 2 bases, with 16 bases between. CDR1 and CDR2 from the germline V gene are DFQATT and SNEGSKA (reference sequence). The CDR3 spans 15 residues. The CDR3 region has the DNA TGCAGTGCTCTCGTTGGGACTGGGGGCAATCAGCCCCAGCATTTT. This sequence encodes CSALVGTGGNQPQHF.

V gene TRBV25-1 combines with J gene TRBJ2-7; D call uncertain. This CDR3 has 11 residues. V was clipped by 3 bases and J by 3 bases, with 3 bases between them. Germline loops: CDR1 MGHDK, CDR2 SYGVNS. The CDR3, as DNA: TGTGCCAGCAGTGATGACTACGAGCAGTACTTC. Translating it yields CASSDDYEQYF.

V is TRBV12-3 or TRBV12-4 and J is TRBJ2-2, with D possibly TRBD2 on 5 matching bases. The V and J ends lost 2 bases and 1 base respectively, with 17 bases between them. This CDR3 spans 18 amino acids. CDR3 protein: CASSLTRLTTMNTGELFF. CDR3 in DNA: TGTGCCAGCAGTTTAACCCGACTAACTACAATGAACACCGGGGAGCTGTTTTTT.

This chain uses TRBV20-1 with TRBJ2-3; D is possibly TRBD2 (5 bases). CDR3 length equals 13 residues. CDR1 is DFQATT, CDR2 SNEGSKA, per germline (reference sequence). The germline V and J ends were trimmed by 6 bases and 10 bases, with 20 bases remaining between them. The CDR3 loop is CSALREGNRPQYF. CDR3 sequence (DNA): TGCAGTGCCCTCAGAGAGGGAAATCGCCCGCAGTATTTT.

This clonotype was found many times. The chain uses TRBV7-9 and TRBJ1-6, with D perhaps matching TRBD1 (5 bases). Germline loops: CDR1 SEHNR, CDR2 FQNEAQ (reference sequence). The CDR3 sequence is 15 residues long. Trimming cost V 3 bases and J 6 bases, with 12 bases left between them. CDR3 amino acids: CASSFNGTFNSPLHF. CDR3 in DNA: TGTGCCAGCAGCTTTAACGGGACTTTTAATTCACCCCTCCACTTT.